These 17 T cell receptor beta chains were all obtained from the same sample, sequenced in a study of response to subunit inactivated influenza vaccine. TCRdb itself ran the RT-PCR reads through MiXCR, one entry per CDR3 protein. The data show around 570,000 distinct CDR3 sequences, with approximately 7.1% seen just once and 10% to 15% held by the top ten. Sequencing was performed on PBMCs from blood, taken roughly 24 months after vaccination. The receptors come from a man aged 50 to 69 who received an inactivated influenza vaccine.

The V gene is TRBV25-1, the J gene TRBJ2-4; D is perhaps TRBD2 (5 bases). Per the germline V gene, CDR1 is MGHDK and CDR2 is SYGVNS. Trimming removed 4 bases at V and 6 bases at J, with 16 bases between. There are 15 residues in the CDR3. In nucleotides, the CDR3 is TGTGCCAGCAGTGCGCAAGGGCCGGACTTAAACATTCAGTACTTC. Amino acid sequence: CASSAQGPDLNIQYF. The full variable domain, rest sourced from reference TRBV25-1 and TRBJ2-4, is EADIYQTPRYLVIGTGKKITLECSQTMGHDKMYWYQQDPGMELHLIHYSYGVNSTEKGDLSSESTVSRIRTEHFPLTLESARPSHTSQYLCASSAQGPDLNIQYFGAGTRLSVL.

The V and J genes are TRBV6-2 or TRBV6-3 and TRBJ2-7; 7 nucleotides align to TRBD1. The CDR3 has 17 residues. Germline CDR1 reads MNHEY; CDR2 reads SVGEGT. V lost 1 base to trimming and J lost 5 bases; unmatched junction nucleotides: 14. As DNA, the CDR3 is TGTGCCAGCAGTTACTTAAGACAGGGAGAAGATTTGGACGAGCAGTACTTC. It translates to CASSYLRQGEDLDEQYF.

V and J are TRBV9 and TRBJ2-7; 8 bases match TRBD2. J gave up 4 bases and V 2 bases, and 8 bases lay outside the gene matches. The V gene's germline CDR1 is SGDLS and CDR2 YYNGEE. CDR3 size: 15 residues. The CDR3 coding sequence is TGTGCCAGCAGCGTTAGAGCGGGAGCTGGTTACGAGCAGTACTTC. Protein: CASSVRAGAGYEQYF.

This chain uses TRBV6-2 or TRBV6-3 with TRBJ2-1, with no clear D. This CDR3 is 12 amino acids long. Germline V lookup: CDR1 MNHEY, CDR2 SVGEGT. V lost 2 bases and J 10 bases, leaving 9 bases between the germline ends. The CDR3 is CASSYTGNEQFF. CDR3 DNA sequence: TGTGCCAGCAGTTACACTGGTAACGAGCAGTTCTTC.

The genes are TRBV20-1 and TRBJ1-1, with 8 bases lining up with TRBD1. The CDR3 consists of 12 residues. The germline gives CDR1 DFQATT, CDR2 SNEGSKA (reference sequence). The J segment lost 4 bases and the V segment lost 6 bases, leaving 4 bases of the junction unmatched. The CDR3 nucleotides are TGCAGTGCGCCACAGGGGGTCACTGAAGCTTTCTTT. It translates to CSAPQGVTEAFF.

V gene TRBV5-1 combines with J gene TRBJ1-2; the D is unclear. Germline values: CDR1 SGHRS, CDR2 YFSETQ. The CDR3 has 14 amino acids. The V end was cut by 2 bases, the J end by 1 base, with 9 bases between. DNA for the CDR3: TGCGCCAGCAGCTTCGGCAACTATAACTATGGCTACACCTTC. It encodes CASSFGNYNYGYTF.

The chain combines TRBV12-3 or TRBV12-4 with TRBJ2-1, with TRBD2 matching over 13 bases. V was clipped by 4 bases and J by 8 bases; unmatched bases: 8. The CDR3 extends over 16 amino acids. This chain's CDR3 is CASSSRLAGGWDEQFF. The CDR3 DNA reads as TGTGCCAGCAGTTCCCGACTAGCGGGGGGATGGGATGAGCAGTTCTTC.

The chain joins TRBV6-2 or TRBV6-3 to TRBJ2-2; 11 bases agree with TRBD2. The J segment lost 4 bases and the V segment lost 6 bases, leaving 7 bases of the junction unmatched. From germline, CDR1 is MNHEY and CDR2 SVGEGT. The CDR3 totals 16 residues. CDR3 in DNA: TGTGCCAGCAGAACACTAGCGGGGGCCGGCACCGGGGAGCTGTTTTTT. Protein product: CASRTLAGAGTGELFF.

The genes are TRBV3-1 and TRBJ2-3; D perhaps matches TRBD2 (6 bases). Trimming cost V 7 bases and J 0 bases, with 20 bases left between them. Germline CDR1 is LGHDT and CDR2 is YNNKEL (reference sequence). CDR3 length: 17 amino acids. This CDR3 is CASNTPGGSASTDTQYF. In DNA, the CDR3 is TGTGCCAGCAACACCCCCGGGGGTAGCGCAAGCACAGATACGCAGTATTTT.

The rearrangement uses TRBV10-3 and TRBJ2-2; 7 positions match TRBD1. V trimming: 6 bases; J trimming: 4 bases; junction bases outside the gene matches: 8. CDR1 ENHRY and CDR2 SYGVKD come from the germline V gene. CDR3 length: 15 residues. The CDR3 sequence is CAISAGTARTGELFF. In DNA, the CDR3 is TGTGCCATCAGCGCCGGGACAGCCCGCACCGGGGAGCTGTTTTTT.

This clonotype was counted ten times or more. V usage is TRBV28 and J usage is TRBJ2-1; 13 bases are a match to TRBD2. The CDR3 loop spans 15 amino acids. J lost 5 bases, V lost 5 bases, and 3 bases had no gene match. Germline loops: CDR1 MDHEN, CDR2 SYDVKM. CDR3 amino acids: CASSVGTSGNNEQFF. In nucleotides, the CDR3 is TGTGCCAGCAGTGTCGGGACTAGCGGGAACAATGAGCAGTTCTTC.

The CDR3 protein is CASSPDRGLGTEAFF. In DNA form, the CDR3 reads TGTGCCAGCAGCCCAGACAGGGGCCTTGGCACTGAAGCTTTCTTT. V and J are TRBV7-9 and TRBJ1-1; 8 bases are shared with TRBD1. J was trimmed by 4 bases and V by 5 bases; bases with no gene match: 9. The CDR3 has 15 residues. Germline CDR1 reads SEHNR; CDR2 reads FQNEAQ (reference sequence). The full variable domain, in which reference TRBV7-9 and TRBJ1-1 provide the parts outside the CDR3, is DTGVSQNPRHKITKRGQNVTFRCDPISEHNRLYWYRQTLGQGPEFLTYFQNEAQLEKSRLLSDRFSAERPKGSFSTLEIQRTEQGDSAMYLCASSPDRGLGTEAFFGQGTRLTVV.

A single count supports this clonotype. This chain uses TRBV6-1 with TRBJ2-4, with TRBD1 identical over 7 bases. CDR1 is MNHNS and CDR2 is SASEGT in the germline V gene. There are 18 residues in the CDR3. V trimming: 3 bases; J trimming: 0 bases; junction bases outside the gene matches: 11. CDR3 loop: CASSDRDSFPIAKNIQYF. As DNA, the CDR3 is TGTGCCAGCAGTGACCGGGACAGTTTCCCCATAGCCAAAAACATTCAGTACTTC.

The CDR3, as DNA: TGTGCCAGCAGTGAAGCGGACAGGGGCTACTACGAGCAGTACTTC. It translates to CASSEADRGYYEQYF. The chain links TRBV2 to TRBJ2-7, with 9 nucleotides matching TRBD1. Germline V gene lookup returns CDR1 SNHLY and CDR2 FYNNEI. V shed 0 bases, J shed 3 bases, and the junction held 3 bases outside the gene matches. The CDR3 has 15 amino acids.

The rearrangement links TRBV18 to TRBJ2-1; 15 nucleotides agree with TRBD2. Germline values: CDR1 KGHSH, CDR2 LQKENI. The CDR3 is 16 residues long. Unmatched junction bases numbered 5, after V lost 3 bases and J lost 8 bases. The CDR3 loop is CASSPPGLAGGDEQFF. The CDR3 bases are TGTGCCAGCTCACCGCCGGGACTAGCGGGAGGCGATGAGCAGTTCTTC.

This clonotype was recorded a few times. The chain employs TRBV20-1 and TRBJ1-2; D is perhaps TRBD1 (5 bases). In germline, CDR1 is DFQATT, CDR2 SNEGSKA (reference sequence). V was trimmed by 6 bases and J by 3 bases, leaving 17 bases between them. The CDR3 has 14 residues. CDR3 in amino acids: CSAARTGDDYGYTF. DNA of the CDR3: TGCAGTGCGGCCCGTACGGGGGATGACTATGGCTACACCTTC.

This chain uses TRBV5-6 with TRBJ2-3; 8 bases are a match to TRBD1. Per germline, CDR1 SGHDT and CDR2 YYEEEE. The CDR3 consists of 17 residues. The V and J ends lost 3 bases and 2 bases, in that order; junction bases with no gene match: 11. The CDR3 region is CASSSFTGGSITDTQYF. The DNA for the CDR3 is TGTGCCAGCAGCTCATTTACAGGGGGATCAATCACAGATACGCAGTATTTT.